The clone carrying this T cell receptor beta chain showed up many times. The data were taken from a study of T-cell reconstitution after alpha-beta-depleted transplantation in children. Unique molecular identifiers were incorporated during preparation of the TCRbeta library. From the PCR reads, TCRdb called clonotypes with MiXCR, one entry per CDR3 protein. The data contain about 230,000 distinct CDR3 sequences, 9.7% of them seen just once; the ten biggest clones take up 5.1%. Looked up from germline, CDR1 is SGHRS and CDR2 is YFSETQ. This CDR3 is built from 17 residues. Trimming cost V 0 bases and J 0 bases, with 13 bases left between them.

The gene calls are TRBV5-1 and TRBJ1-3; D is perhaps TRBD1 (5 bases). The sample in question was PBMCs from the stem cell graft donor, obtained from the stem cell graft. This clonotype originated in a human donor who donated a stem cell graft to a child with SCID. The CDR3 bases are TGCGCCAGCAGCTTGGAAGGTGGGGCGTTCTCTGGAAACACCATATATTTT. It translates to CASSLEGGAFSGNTIYF. Full variable domain (rest looked up from reference TRBV5-1 and TRBJ1-3): KAGVTQTPRYLIKTRGQQVTLSCSPISGHRSVSWYQQTPGQGLQFLFEYFSETQRNKGNFPGRFSGRQFSNSRSEMNVSTLELGDSALYLCASSLEGGAFSGNTIYFGEGSWLTVV.